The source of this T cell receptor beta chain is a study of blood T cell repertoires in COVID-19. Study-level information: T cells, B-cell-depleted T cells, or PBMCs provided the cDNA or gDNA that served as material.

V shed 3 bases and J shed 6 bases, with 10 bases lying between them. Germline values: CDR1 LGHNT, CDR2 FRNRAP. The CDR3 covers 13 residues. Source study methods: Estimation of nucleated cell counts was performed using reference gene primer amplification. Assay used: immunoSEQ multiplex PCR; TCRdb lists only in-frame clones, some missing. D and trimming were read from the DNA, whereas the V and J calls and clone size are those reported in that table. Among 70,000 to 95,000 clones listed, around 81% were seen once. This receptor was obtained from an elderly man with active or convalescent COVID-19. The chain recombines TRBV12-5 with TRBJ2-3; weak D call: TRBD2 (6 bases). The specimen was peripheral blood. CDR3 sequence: CASGFGGEDTQYF. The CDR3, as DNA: TGTGCTAGTGGTTTCGGAGGGGAGGATACGCAGTATTTT.